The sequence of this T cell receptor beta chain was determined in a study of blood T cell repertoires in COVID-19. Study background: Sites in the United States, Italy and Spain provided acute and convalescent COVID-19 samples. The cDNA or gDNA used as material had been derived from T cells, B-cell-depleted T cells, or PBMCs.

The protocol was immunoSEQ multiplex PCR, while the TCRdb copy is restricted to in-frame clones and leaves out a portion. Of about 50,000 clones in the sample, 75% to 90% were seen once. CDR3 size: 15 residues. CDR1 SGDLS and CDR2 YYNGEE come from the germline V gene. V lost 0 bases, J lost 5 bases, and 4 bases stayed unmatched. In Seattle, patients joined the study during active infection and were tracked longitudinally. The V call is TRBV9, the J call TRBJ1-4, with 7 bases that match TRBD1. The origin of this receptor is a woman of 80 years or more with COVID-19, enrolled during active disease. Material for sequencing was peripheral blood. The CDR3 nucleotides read TGTGCCAGCAGCGTAGCCGGGGGACAGAATGAAAAACTGTTTTTT. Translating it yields CASSVAGGQNEKLFF.